The clone carrying this TCR beta chain was counted many times. Antigen specificity is unknown. TCRdb reanalysed the 5' RACE reads using MiXCR and keeps one entry per CDR3 protein. This table holds 200,000 to 250,000 distinct CDR3 sequences, around 3.1% found once. The data were taken from a study of T cells after yellow fever vaccination. Study-level points and caveats: Clonotypes shared by both compartments, CD4 and CD8, made up a small share.

The clonotype comes from a man in his late teens or twenties who received the YFV17D yellow fever vaccine. Specimen: CD4+ T cells sorted from PBMCs, collected 10 days after the yellow fever booster vaccination.

The CDR3 DNA follows: TGTGCCACCAGTGACGTATGGCAGGGCGCAGATACGCAGTATTTT. Its translation is CATSDVWQGADTQYF. The J gene is TRBJ2-3, the V gene TRBV24-1; possibly TRBD1 for D (5 bases). CDR3 length: 15 residues. CDR1 and CDR2 (germline): KGHDR, SFDVKD. V was pared by 4 bases and J by 4 bases, with 14 bases between.